The 18 T cell receptor beta chains below come from one sample, sequenced in a study of cytomegalovirus exposure and HLA in healthy donors (dated 2017 in TCRdb). The method was the immunoSEQ multiplex PCR assay. For the multiplex PCR, a mixture combining 60 forward primers for TCR Vbeta segments and 13 reverse primers for TCR Jbeta segments was used. Not all clones reach the TCRdb copy of this immuneACCESS table, which keeps in-frame sequences only. Checked studies attribute under half of the gap to unresolved V genes and leave the rest unexplained. In this sample the table shows under 110,000 clones, about 85% of which occur a single time. The top ten clonotypes cover about 3.7% of the sample. Material: PBMCs. Receptors were obtained from a man aged 25 to 40 in good health and CMV-seronegative.

The chain recombines TRBV2 with TRBJ2-3; 8 bases fit TRBD2. CDR1 is SNHLY, CDR2 FYNNEI, per germline. The ends lost 7 bases at V and 14 bases at J; junction bases unmatched: 11. The CDR3 has 12 residues. CDR3 in amino acids: CASTGGPGLRYF. The CDR3 coding sequence is TGTGCCAGCACGGGGGGGCCGGGTTTAAGGTATTTT.

V gene TRBV9 combines with J gene TRBJ2-2; possibly TRBD1 for D (5 bases). Per the germline V gene, CDR1 is SGDLS and CDR2 is YYNGEE. V lost 0 bases to trimming and J lost 9 bases, with 12 bases between them. The CDR3 spans 14 residues. CDR3 DNA: TGTGCCAGCAGCGTAGTCCCCGACAGTAGGGAGCTGTTTTTT. Translation gives CASSVVPDSRELFF.

This sequence joins TRBV4-3 and TRBJ2-1, with D possibly TRBD1 on 6 matching bases. This CDR3 has 14 residues. V lost 4 bases to trimming and J lost 5 bases, with 12 bases between them. Germline values: CDR1 LGHNA, CDR2 YSLEER. In DNA form, the CDR3 reads TGCGCCAGCAGCCCCCGACAGGCAGACAATGAGCAGTTCTTC. Its translation: CASSPRQADNEQFF.

This chain joins TRBV18 and TRBJ2-7, with D possibly matching TRBD1 (5 bases). The CDR3 runs 14 residues. Looked up from germline, CDR1 is KGHSH and CDR2 is LQKENI. The V end lost 2 bases, the J end lost 6 bases, and 14 bases lay between the germline ends. CDR3 nucleotides: TGTGCCAGCTCACCAGAAGCGTGGGGCGGCGAGCAGTACTTC. Protein product: CASSPEAWGGEQYF.

This rearrangement joins TRBV27 to TRBJ1-5, with D perhaps TRBD1 (5 bases). V was cut by 2 bases and J by 3 bases, with 17 bases left in between. Germline CDR1 is MNHEY and CDR2 is SMNVEV (reference sequence). This CDR3 has 17 residues. The DNA for the CDR3 is TGTGCCAGCAGTTTAATTGGGATTAAGGGGAACAATCAGCCCCAGCATTTT. It is translated as CASSLIGIKGNNQPQHF.

This clone came up once. The chain recombines TRBV4-2 with TRBJ2-3, with D perhaps matching TRBD2 (6 bases). The CDR3 has 18 amino acids. Germline V gene data show CDR1 as LGHNA and CDR2 as YNFKEQ. Trimming stripped 2 bases from V and 0 bases from J, with 18 bases between. The CDR3 here is CASSQWAANGGSTDTQYF. The CDR3 coding sequence is TGTGCCAGCAGCCAATGGGCCGCTAATGGGGGGAGCACAGATACGCAGTATTTT.

This chain uses TRBV6-5 with TRBJ2-5, with D perhaps TRBD2 (5 bases). Germline V gene lookup returns CDR1 MNHEY and CDR2 SVGAGI. The CDR3 is made up of 15 amino acids. V was cut by 6 bases and J by 5 bases, with 19 bases left in between. The CDR3 DNA follows: TGTGCCAGCAGCCTGGGTCCTTTTAAGCGGGAGACCCAGTACTTC. It encodes CASSLGPFKRETQYF.

The chain is built from TRBV5-1 and TRBJ2-5; 10 bases align to TRBD2. The CDR3 covers 15 residues. V dropped 3 bases and J dropped 3; count of bases not matched to a gene: 5. The germline V gene has CDR1 SGHRS and CDR2 YFSETQ. This CDR3 is CASSYGTSEKETQYF. The CDR3 DNA reads as TGCGCCAGCAGCTACGGGACTAGCGAGAAAGAGACCCAGTACTTC.

This clone has more than one count but fewer than ten. The chain uses TRBV18 and TRBJ2-1; no reliable D call. V was pared by 2 bases and J by 7 bases, with 6 bases between. CDR3 length equals 12 residues. CDR1 and CDR2 from the germline V gene are KGHSH and LQKENI. CDR3: CASSPKQNEQFF. The CDR3 bases are TGTGCCAGCTCACCAAAACAGAATGAGCAGTTCTTC.

CDR3 protein: CASSLSFGGDGFYEQYF. The CDR3 DNA reads as TGTGCCAGCAGTTTATCGTTCGGGGGGGACGGATTTTACGAGCAGTACTTC. The rearrangement uses TRBV27 and TRBJ2-7, with 8 nucleotides matching TRBD2. CDR1 is MNHEY, CDR2 SMNVEV, per germline (reference sequence). The CDR3 runs 17 residues. The junction had 11 bases not matched to a gene; V was cut back by 0 bases and J by 4 bases.

For the CDR3, the DNA is TGCGCCAGCAGCCAAGTCCCGGGACAGGGGGGGTGGGAGACCCAGTACTTC. Protein: CASSQVPGQGGWETQYF. The J gene is TRBJ2-5, the V gene TRBV4-1; 11 nucleotides line up with TRBD1. The CDR3 has 17 amino acids. J gave up 5 bases and V 1 base, and 9 bases lay outside the gene matches. CDR1 is MGHRA and CDR2 is YSYEKL in the germline V gene.

V and J are TRBV4-1 and TRBJ2-5; D ambiguous. The length of the CDR3 is 15 residues. V lost 1 base to trimming and J lost 2 bases, with 11 bases between them. Germline CDR1 is MGHRA and CDR2 is YSYEKL. The CDR3 loop is CASSQVLVVQETQYF. The CDR3 DNA reads as TGCGCCAGCAGCCAAGTCCTTGTAGTTCAAGAGACCCAGTACTTC.

The V call is TRBV4-1, the J call TRBJ2-3; 10 bases are a match to TRBD2. Losses at the gene ends were 2 bases for V and 0 bases for J; bases not matched to a gene: 14. The CDR3 has 20 amino acids. Germline CDR1 and CDR2: MGHRA and YSYEKL. The CDR3 is CASSQSPPGIAGGSTDTQYF. The CDR3 DNA follows: TGCGCCAGCAGCCAAAGCCCTCCCGGGATAGCGGGGGGAAGCACAGATACGCAGTATTTT.

This sequence joins TRBV6-6 and TRBJ1-3; D is ambiguous. The CDR3 extends over 16 amino acids. Trimming took 8 bases from V and 0 from J, leaving 17 bases between them. The germline V gene has CDR1 MNHNY and CDR2 SVGAGI (reference sequence). CDR3 coding DNA: TGTGCCAGCTTGGCGAAGAGGATCGACTCTGGAAACACCATATATTTT. Amino acids: CASLAKRIDSGNTIYF.

V and J are TRBV4-1 and TRBJ2-7; D gene unclear. Per the germline V gene, CDR1 is MGHRA and CDR2 is YSYEKL. V gave up 5 bases and J gave up 4 bases, with 15 bases separating them. This CDR3 has 14 amino acids. The CDR3 region has the DNA TGCGCCAGCAGCAATCTTGGTGGCTTATACGAGCAGTACTTC. Amino acids: CASSNLGGLYEQYF.

The rearrangement uses TRBV4-1 and TRBJ2-5; weak D call: TRBD1 (6 bases). Trimming took 0 bases from V and 2 from J, leaving 19 bases between them. The germline CDR1 and CDR2 sequences are MGHRA and YSYEKL. This CDR3 spans 18 amino acids. The CDR3 region has the DNA TGCGCCAGCAGCCAAGATCCTCGGCTTACAGGGAAGCAAGAGACCCAGTACTTC. It encodes CASSQDPRLTGKQETQYF.

J is TRBJ2-7 and V is TRBV2; the match to TRBD1 covers 10 bases. The CDR3 loop spans 13 amino acids. Germline CDR1 and CDR2: SNHLY and FYNNEI. The V and J ends lost 6 bases and 3 bases, in that order; junction bases with no gene match: 2. This chain's CDR3 is CASRGQGLYEQYF. CDR3 nucleotides: TGTGCCAGCAGGGGACAGGGGCTCTACGAGCAGTACTTC.

This chain uses TRBV5-5 with TRBJ1-5; 7 bases match TRBD1. This CDR3 contains 15 residues. J was trimmed by 0 bases and V by 5 bases; bases with no gene match: 5. The germline gives CDR1 SGHKS, CDR2 YYEKEE (reference sequence). CDR3: CASRPQGVSNQPQHF. For the CDR3, the DNA is TGTGCCAGCAGACCGCAGGGGGTTAGCAATCAGCCCCAGCATTTT.